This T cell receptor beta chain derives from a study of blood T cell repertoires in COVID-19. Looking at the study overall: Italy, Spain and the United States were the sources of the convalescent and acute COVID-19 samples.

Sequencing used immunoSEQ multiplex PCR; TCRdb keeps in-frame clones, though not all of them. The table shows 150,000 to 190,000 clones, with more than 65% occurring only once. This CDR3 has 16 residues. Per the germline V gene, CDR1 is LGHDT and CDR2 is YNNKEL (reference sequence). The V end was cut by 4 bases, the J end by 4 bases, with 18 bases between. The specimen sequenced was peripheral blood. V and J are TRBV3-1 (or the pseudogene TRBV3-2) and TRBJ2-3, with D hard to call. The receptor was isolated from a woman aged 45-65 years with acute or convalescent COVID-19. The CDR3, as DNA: TGTGCCAGCAGCCTTCCCGTAGGAGTACTACCAGATACGCAGTATTTT. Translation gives CASSLPVGVLPDTQYF.